One sample yielded the 28 T cell receptor beta chains listed below, sequenced in a study of glioma-infiltrating T cells after dendritic cell vaccination. Measured with immunoSEQ multiplex PCR; TCRdb has only the in-frame clones, and not every one. The sample has around 100,000 clones, 80% to 90% seen once. The sample in question was blood, obtained before dendritic cell vaccination. These receptors all stem from a human donor with glioblastoma.

The chain is built from TRBV7-8 and TRBJ1-6; D gene uncertain. Germline values: CDR1 SGHVS, CDR2 FQNEAQ. Trimming took 3 bases from V and 7 from J, leaving 16 bases between them. CDR3 length: 16 residues. CDR3 nucleotide sequence: TGTGCCAGCAGCTTTGGTAATAAACTCCCCAATTCACCCCTCCACTTT. Residues: CASSFGNKLPNSPLHF.

This clone has more than one count but fewer than ten. The V call is TRBV6-4, the J call TRBJ1-1; D possibly corresponds to TRBD1 (5 bases). V lost 8 bases and J 3 bases, leaving 13 bases between the germline ends. This CDR3 spans 13 amino acids. CDR1 is MRHNA, CDR2 SNTAGT, per germline. CDR3 DNA sequence: TGTGCCAGCCGGGGGGTGGGAGACACTGAAGCTTTCTTT. Protein product: CASRGVGDTEAFF.

This clone was counted a single time. The chain links TRBV10-3 to TRBJ2-7; 11 bases are shared with TRBD1. V lost 8 bases and J lost 3; bases outside the gene matches: 3. CDR1 is ENHRY, CDR2 SYGVKD, per germline. CDR3 length: 13 amino acids. The CDR3, as DNA: TGTGCCATCGAGGACAGGGGGCTCTACGAGCAGTACTTC. This gives the protein CAIEDRGLYEQYF.

The V and J genes are TRBV11-2 and TRBJ2-7, with 10 positions matching TRBD1. The ends lost 6 bases at V and 7 bases at J; junction bases unmatched: 12. This CDR3 has 15 amino acids. The germline V gene has CDR1 SGHAT and CDR2 FQNNGV. The DNA for the CDR3 is TGTGCCAGCAGAAAACCGGGACAGGGGCTTAGAGAGCAGTACTTC. This sequence encodes CASRKPGQGLREQYF.

The chain has TRBV4-3 and TRBJ1-5, with D unclear. Trimming shortened V by 0 bases and J by 5 bases, and 8 bases separated the two germline ends. The germline V gene has CDR1 LGHNA and CDR2 YSLEER. The CDR3 runs 14 residues. This CDR3 reads CASSQDRYDQPQHF. CDR3 nucleotide sequence: TGCGCCAGCAGCCAAGATCGGTACGATCAGCCCCAGCATTTT.

This sequence joins TRBV4-1 and TRBJ1-6, with D unresolved. The length of the CDR3 is 14 residues. V shed 0 bases and J shed 7 bases, with 7 bases lying between them. In germline, CDR1 is MGHRA, CDR2 YSYEKL. The CDR3 region has the DNA TGCGCCAGCAGCCAAGATACCCAGAATTCACCCCTCCACTTT. This encodes CASSQDTQNSPLHF.

This rearrangement joins TRBV30 to TRBJ2-7; TRBD2 might be the D (5 bases). CDR3 size: 16 residues. V gave up 0 bases and J gave up 2 bases, with 17 bases separating them. From germline, CDR1 is GTSNPN and CDR2 SVGIG (reference sequence). The CDR3 loop is CAWSVARSSEAYEQYF. The CDR3 region has the DNA TGTGCCTGGAGTGTAGCGCGGAGTAGCGAGGCCTACGAGCAGTACTTC.

This clone was detected a few times. The CDR3 region is CASSSDRRSDTQYF. For the CDR3, the DNA is TGTGCCAGCAGTTCGGACAGGAGGTCTGATACGCAGTATTTT. The rearrangement uses TRBV27 and TRBJ2-3; 7 bases line up with TRBD1. The germline CDR1 and CDR2 sequences are MNHEY and SMNVEV (reference sequence). This CDR3 has 14 residues. The V segment lost 4 bases and the J segment 6 bases; nucleotides outside the gene matches: 7.

The rearrangement uses TRBV5-8 and TRBJ2-5; 7 positions match TRBD1. The CDR3 spans 15 residues. The V and J ends lost 0 bases and 10 bases, in that order; junction bases with no gene match: 12. Germline CDR1 and CDR2: SGHTS and YDEGEE. The CDR3 spells CASSLAGGASWFQYF. CDR3 bases: TGTGCCAGCAGCTTGGCAGGGGGAGCCTCATGGTTCCAGTACTTC.

CDR3 amino acids: CASSLEGLLGETQYF. The CDR3 DNA reads TGCGCCAGCAGCTTGGAAGGACTGCTAGGAGAGACCCAGTACTTC. This sequence joins TRBV5-1 and TRBJ2-5; weak D call: TRBD2 (5 bases). Germline CDR1 and CDR2: SGHRS and YFSETQ. Trimming stripped 0 bases from V and 4 bases from J, with 13 bases between. The CDR3 has 15 amino acids. The complete variable domain, with remaining parts taken from reference TRBV5-1 and TRBJ2-5, reads KAGVTQTPRYLIKTRGQQVTLSCSPISGHRSVSWYQQTPGQGLQFLFEYFSETQRNKGNFPGRFSGRQFSNSRSEMNVSTLELGDSALYLCASSLEGLLGETQYFGPGTRLLVL.

The chain has TRBV6-1 and TRBJ2-2; D perhaps matches TRBD1 (6 bases). V shed 1 base and J shed 3 bases, with 12 bases lying between them. The length of the CDR3 is 16 residues. Germline V gene lookup returns CDR1 MNHNS and CDR2 SASEGT. Here the CDR3 DNA reads TGTGCCAGCAGTGAAGAGGCAGGGGTTTACACCGGGGAGCTGTTTTTT. This sequence encodes CASSEEAGVYTGELFF.

V and J are TRBV7-9 and TRBJ1-3; weak D call: TRBD1 (6 bases). V lost 5 bases and J lost 7, with 9 bases in between. This CDR3 contains 12 residues. Germline CDR1 SEHNR, CDR2 FQNEAQ (reference sequence). The CDR3 is CASSPRGNTIYF. CDR3 sequence (DNA): TGTGCCAGCAGCCCGAGGGGGAACACCATATATTTT.

In this sample, this clone turned up a few times. The J gene is TRBJ1-1, the V gene TRBV7-8; no definite D call. Germline V lookup: CDR1 SGHVS, CDR2 FQNEAQ. Trimming stripped 5 bases from V and 0 bases from J, with 7 bases between. The CDR3 is 13 amino acids. CDR3 loop: CASSTQVNTEAFF. The CDR3 DNA is TGTGCCAGCAGCACTCAGGTGAACACTGAAGCTTTCTTT.

This chain connects TRBV7-8 to TRBJ1-5; 9 bases are shared with TRBD1. J was trimmed by 5 bases and V by 1 base; bases with no gene match: 6. This CDR3 is built from 16 residues. The germline gives CDR1 SGHVS, CDR2 FQNEAQ. This chain's CDR3 is CASSLGTGVGDQPQHF. CDR3 nucleotides: TGTGCCAGCAGCTTAGGGACAGGGGTAGGAGATCAGCCCCAGCATTTT.

The J gene is TRBJ1-2, the V gene TRBV6-1; D possibly corresponds to TRBD1 (5 bases). Germline CDR1 is MNHNS and CDR2 is SASEGT. Trimming removed 4 bases at V and 4 bases at J, with 13 bases between. The CDR3 contains 14 residues. CDR3 nucleotides: TGTGCCAGCAGTGGGGACTTTCGATCCTATGGCTACACCTTC. It encodes CASSGDFRSYGYTF.

The CDR3, as DNA: TGTGCCAGCAGAGACTACGCCTACGAGCAGTACTTC. Protein: CASRDYAYEQYF. The rearrangement links TRBV6-5 to TRBJ2-7; a weak D match, TRBD2 (5 bases). The CDR3 length is 12 residues. Germline V gives CDR1 MNHEY, CDR2 SVGAGI. V gave up 6 bases and J gave up 2 bases, with 8 bases separating them.

This clone was seen once. The rearrangement links TRBV7-3 to TRBJ1-2, with D possibly matching TRBD1 (5 bases). This CDR3 region has 13 residues. Germline V gene sequence: CDR1 SGHTA, CDR2 FQGTGA. Trimming pared 5 bases from V and 3 bases from J, leaving 10 bases between. This CDR3 reads CASSLTEHYGYTF. The CDR3 DNA follows: TGTGCCAGCAGCCTGACAGAACACTATGGCTACACCTTC.

The chain employs TRBV5-4 and TRBJ2-2; 12 bases are shared with TRBD2. The CDR3 totals 20 residues. Germline V gene lookup returns CDR1 SGHNT and CDR2 YYREEE (reference sequence). Germline trimming cut 0 bases from V and 4 bases from J; bases unmatched to any gene: 13. CDR3: CASSLARTSGVTYPTGELFF. The CDR3 nucleotides read TGTGCCAGCAGCTTGGCCCGGACTAGCGGGGTCACGTACCCCACCGGGGAGCTGTTTTTT. Together with reference TRBV5-4 and TRBJ2-2, the CDR3 gives the full variable domain: ETGVTQSPTHLIKTRGQQVTLRCSSQSGHNTVSWYQQALGQGPQFIFQYYREEENGRGNFPPRFSGLQFPNYSSELNVNALELDDSALYLCASSLARTSGVTYPTGELFFGEGSRLTVL.

The chain uses TRBV27 and TRBJ1-1; 8 positions match TRBD1. CDR1 MNHEY and CDR2 SMNVEV come from the germline V gene (reference sequence). The V segment lost 6 bases and the J segment 2 bases; nucleotides outside the gene matches: 5. The CDR3 extends over 14 amino acids. The CDR3 DNA reads TGTGCCAGCAGGACCGGGACAGGAAACACTGAAGCTTTCTTT. Encoded protein: CASRTGTGNTEAFF.

The V gene is TRBV27, the J gene TRBJ1-1, with D perhaps matching TRBD1 (5 bases). Trimming took off 4 bases at V and 5 bases at J, with 17 bases between the two ends. Germline V lookup: CDR1 MNHEY, CDR2 SMNVEV (reference sequence). The CDR3 extends over 15 amino acids. The CDR3 sequence: CASSSPLRGRTEAFF. Written as DNA, the CDR3 is TGTGCCAGCAGTTCCCCCCTGCGGGGACGGACTGAAGCTTTCTTT.

The CDR3 DNA is TGTGCCAGCAGCCGGGACAGGGTTTGGGATGGCTACACCTTC. It yields the protein CASSRDRVWDGYTF. The J gene is TRBJ1-2, the V gene TRBV7-8, with 9 nucleotides matching TRBD1. In germline, CDR1 is SGHVS, CDR2 FQNEAQ. The CDR3 totals 14 residues. The J segment lost 6 bases and the V segment lost 5 bases, leaving 7 bases of the junction unmatched.

This sequence joins TRBV7-9 and TRBJ1-1, with D perhaps matching TRBD1 (6 bases). CDR3 length: 17 residues. The V gene lost 7 bases and the J gene lost 5 bases, with 26 bases spanning the gap. Germline values: CDR1 SEHNR, CDR2 FQNEAQ (reference sequence). The CDR3 loop reads CASTKGGFSRVGTEAFF. CDR3 coding DNA: TGTGCCAGCACCAAAGGGGGTTTTAGCAGGGTTGGAACTGAAGCTTTCTTT.

The genes are TRBV30 and TRBJ1-2; D not certain. Per germline, CDR1 GTSNPN and CDR2 SVGIG (reference sequence). This CDR3 has 14 amino acids. V was pared by 0 bases and J by 5 bases, with 13 bases between. CDR3 amino acids: CAWSVNVAKYGYTF. The CDR3 DNA sequence: TGTGCCTGGAGTGTAAATGTCGCGAAGTATGGCTACACCTTC.

The chain couples TRBV19 to TRBJ2-2; no clear D gene. V lost 1 base and J 1 base, leaving 4 bases between the germline ends. The germline V gene encodes CDR1 LNHDA and CDR2 SQIVND (reference sequence). The CDR3 totals 14 residues. CDR3 DNA sequence: TGTGCCAGTAGTATAGGGCAGAACACCGGGGAGCTGTTTTTT. As protein: CASSIGQNTGELFF.

In its sample, this clone was seen once. The chain couples TRBV5-8 to TRBJ1-2; TRBD1 aligns across 9 bases. This CDR3 is 18 amino acids long. The J segment lost 6 bases and the V segment lost 4 bases, leaving 19 bases of the junction unmatched. The germline CDR1 and CDR2 sequences are SGHTS and YDEGEE. The CDR3 spells CASSHETGTGISGDGYTF. Here the CDR3 DNA reads TGTGCCAGCAGCCACGAAACCGGGACAGGGATCTCAGGAGATGGCTACACCTTC.

The chain links TRBV5-5 to TRBJ2-2; the D is unclear. The CDR3 loop spans 16 amino acids. CDR1 and CDR2 (germline): SGHKS, YYEKEE (reference sequence). The V and J ends lost 0 bases and 0 bases respectively, with 9 bases between them. CDR3 nucleotides: TGTGCCAGCAGCTTGGAAGGCGGAACGAACACCGGGGAGCTGTTTTTT. It yields the protein CASSLEGGTNTGELFF.

This sequence joins TRBV7-6 and TRBJ2-2; TRBD2 agrees at 8 bases. Germline CDR1 SGHVS, CDR2 FNYEAQ. CDR3 length equals 18 residues. The V segment lost 1 base and the J segment 1 base; nucleotides outside the gene matches: 8. The CDR3 nucleotides are TGTGCCAGCAGCTTAGAGCCGGGGGGGACTGAGAACACCGGGGAGCTGTTTTTT. The encoded protein is CASSLEPGGTENTGELFF. The full variable domain, rest sourced from reference TRBV7-6 and TRBJ2-2, is GAGVSQSPRYKVTKRGQDVALRCDPISGHVSLYWYRQALGQGPEFLTYFNYEAQQDKSGLPNDRFSAERPEGSISTLTIQRTEQRDSAMYRCASSLEPGGTENTGELFFGEGSRLTVL.

As to this clone: Germline and junction disagree at one end, which may indicate a read error. The chain joins TRBV5-4 to TRBJ2-1; a possible D gene is TRBD1 (6 bases). Germline CDR1 reads SGHNT; CDR2 reads YYREEE (reference sequence). The CDR3 spans 15 residues. CDR3 loop: CAGSLPQGTYNEQFF. The CDR3 DNA follows: TGTGCCGGCAGCTTACCACAGGGTACCTACAATGAGCAGTTCTTC.